This T cell receptor (beta chain) was recovered during a study of vaccination effects on CD4 cells after COVID-19. On this clone itself: Antigen unknown.

The ViraFEST assay expanded antigen-specific CD4+ T cells with viral peptide pools before sequencing. Subsequent to ten to eleven days of culture, CD4+ T cells were isolated. CDR3 length equals 14 residues. CDR1 and CDR2 (germline): PRHDT, FYEKMQ (reference sequence). V gave up 9 bases and J gave up 4 bases; unmatched junction bases: 4. Produced via immunoSEQ multiplex PCR; TCRdb's table is partial and in-frame only. The sample records about 20,000 clones, around three quarters being singletons. This TCR derives from a human donor who received a COVID-19 vaccine. The V gene is TRBV13, the J gene TRBJ2-6; TRBD1 matches 9 bases. Sequencing used CD4+ T cells from PBMCs cultured with HCoV-229E spike peptides, obtained before COVID-19 vaccination. CDR3 residues: CASNRGPGANVLTF. The CDR3 DNA reads TGTGCCAGTAACAGGGGGCCAGGGGCCAACGTCCTGACTTTC.